These 9 T cell receptor beta chains originate from one sample sequenced in a study of shared clonotypes between healthy human individuals. Produced via immunoSEQ multiplex PCR; TCRdb's table is partial and in-frame only. The data show 520,000 or so clones, around 79% seen once. Specimen: PBMCs. These receptors all come from a woman in her thirties or forties in good health. Some clones in this sample may be carry-over from other donors' samples.

The chain carries TRBV27 and TRBJ1-5; possibly TRBD1 for D (6 bases). This CDR3 spans 13 amino acids. The V and J ends lost 3 bases and 7 bases respectively, with 10 bases between them. The V gene's germline CDR1 is MNHEY and CDR2 SMNVEV (reference sequence). The DNA of the CDR3 is TGTGCCAGCAGTTTGTACAGGGAGCAGCCCCAGCATTTT. Its translation is CASSLYREQPQHF.

This clone came up once. The chain is built from TRBV9 and TRBJ2-3; D unresolved. CDR3 length: 16 amino acids. CDR1 and CDR2 (germline): SGDLS, YYNGEE. V gave up 4 bases and J gave up 0 bases, with 15 bases separating them. The CDR3 is CASSLTGHPSTDTQYF. The DNA of the CDR3 is TGTGCCAGCAGCCTTACGGGCCACCCTAGCACAGATACGCAGTATTTT.

The genes are TRBV11-1 and TRBJ1-1, with D unresolved. The CDR3 length is 15 residues. The V end was cut by 3 bases, the J end by 3 bases, with 14 bases between. Germline CDR1 reads SGHAT; CDR2 reads FQDESV (reference sequence). The CDR3 is CASSLRGASDTEAFF. As DNA, the CDR3 is TGTGCCAGCAGCTTGAGAGGCGCTTCGGACACTGAAGCTTTCTTT.

This clone was detected only once. The chain recombines TRBV7-8 with TRBJ2-5, with a tentative D call TRBD1 (5 bases). The CDR3 length is 13 residues. V lost 6 bases to trimming and J lost 5 bases, with 13 bases between them. Germline-derived CDR1 and CDR2 are SGHVS and FQNEAQ. CDR3 bases: TGTGCCAGCAGGCCCACAGGTGTGGAGACCCAGTACTTC. It translates to CASRPTGVETQYF.

The chain links TRBV10-2 to TRBJ2-5; tentatively, D is TRBD2 (6 bases). This CDR3 is 15 amino acids long. Germline-derived CDR1 and CDR2 are WSHSY and SAAADI. Trimming removed 3 bases from V and 5 bases from J, with 16 bases in between. CDR3 loop: CASSDWAGSKETQYF. The CDR3 DNA is TGCGCCAGCAGTGACTGGGCGGGAAGTAAGGAGACCCAGTACTTC.

This chain links TRBV29-1 with TRBJ2-3; 9 positions match TRBD2. The junction had 0 bases not matched to a gene; V was cut back by 7 bases and J by 1 base. The CDR3 runs 12 residues. Germline-derived CDR1 and CDR2 are SQVTM and ANQGSEA. CDR3: CSGTSGTDTQYF. In DNA, the CDR3 is TGCAGCGGGACTAGCGGCACAGATACGCAGTATTTT.

CDR3 bases: TGTGCCAGCAGCCGGCCGGACACTGAAGCTTTCTTT. Translated: CASSRPDTEAFF. The rearrangement uses TRBV7-9 and TRBJ1-1; D not resolved. CDR1 is SEHNR and CDR2 is FQNEAQ in the germline V gene (reference sequence). V dropped 5 bases and J dropped 3 bases, with 7 bases sitting between them. The CDR3 spans 12 residues.

In its sample, this clone was seen once. The chain combines TRBV7-3 with TRBJ2-1; the match to TRBD2 covers 12 bases. This CDR3 has 16 residues. J lost 8 bases, V lost 4 bases, and 9 bases had no gene match. Looked up from germline, CDR1 is SGHTA and CDR2 is FQGTGA. The CDR3 sequence is CASSSPSTSGRDEQFF. The CDR3, as DNA: TGTGCCAGCAGCTCTCCCTCGACTAGCGGGAGAGATGAGCAGTTCTTC.

V and J are TRBV29-1 and TRBJ2-1; D not resolved. Germline-derived CDR1 and CDR2 are SQVTM and ANQGSEA. The CDR3 is 13 amino acids. Trimming took 3 bases from V and 3 from J, leaving 9 bases between them. CDR3 bases: TGCAGCGTTGAGGCGGATATCTACAATGAGCAGTTCTTC. Its translation is CSVEADIYNEQFF.